The T cell receptor beta chain described here comes from a study of OX40 agonist ivuxolimab in advanced cancers. Libraries were prepared by immunoSEQ multiplex PCR; TCRdb keeps only in-frame clonotypes and omits some of them. The sample has fewer than 85,000 clones; roughly 82% are singletons. The germline V and J ends were trimmed by 0 bases and 4 bases, with 7 bases remaining between them. Per germline, CDR1 SGHRS and CDR2 YFSETQ. The CDR3 sequence is 13 residues long. Source: CD4+ or CD8+ T cells sorted from blood, taken in a trial of the OX40 agonist ivuxolimab. The J gene is TRBJ2-5, the V gene TRBV5-1; D remains unclear. The TCR was taken from an adult with an advanced solid tumor such as melanoma, head and neck, liver or kidney cancer. CDR3 DNA: TGCGCCAGCAGCTTGGACAACCCAGAGACCCAGTACTTC. Its translation is CASSLDNPETQYF.